The rows below give T cell receptor beta chains drawn from one sample of a study of stem cell transplantation in POMP-related autoinflammatory disease. Measured with immunoSEQ multiplex PCR; TCRdb has only the in-frame clones, and not every one. Of tens of thousands of clones in the sample, roughly 88% are singletons; the top ten hold 0.66%. The input for sequencing was CD4+ T cells from PBMCs, taken after stem cell transplantation. The receptors originated from a human patient with POMP-related autoinflammation and immune dysregulation (PRAID). The T cells may come from the graft donor. The CDR3 runs from the conserved cysteine through the conserved F or W. D genes are given only for firm matches. Expanded clones get a size class; other rows say once, few or many, or leave the size out.

>.|TRBD1|TRBV5-3|TRBJ2-5
TGTGCCAGAAGCCCCGACAGGGGGAGGCAAGAGACCCAGTACTTC
CARSPDRGRQETQYF
>.|TRBD1|TRBV7-2|TRBJ1-2
TGTGCCAGCAGCTCACCGGACAGGGGGTACTATGGCTACACCTTC
CASSSPDRGYYGYTF
>.|.|TRBV6-5|TRBJ2-2
TGTGCCAGCAGACTTCAGGCGGCCGGGGAGCTGTTTTTT
CASRLQAAGELFF
>.|.|TRBV6-1|TRBJ2-1
TGTGCCAGCAGTGAACCTTACAATGAGCAGTTCTTC
CASSEPYNEQFF
>.|.|TRBV14|TRBJ2-7
TGTGCCAGCAGCCAGACTAAGGGGACCGAGCAGTACTTC
CASSQTKGTEQYF
>.|TRBD1|TRBV2|TRBJ2-2
TGTGCCAGCAGTGGGACAGGACCTAACACCGGGGAGCTGTTTTTT
CASSGTGPNTGELFF
>.|.|TRBV5-1|TRBJ1-2
TGCGCCAGCAGCTTGGAGGTAGACTATGGCTACACCTTC
CASSLEVDYGYTF
>.|.|TRBV6-1|TRBJ2-1
TGTGCCAGCAGTGCCCCGGGGCGGATCACCTCCAATGAGCAGTTCTTC
CASSAPGRITSNEQFF
>.|.|TRBV6-6|TRBJ1-3
TGTGCCAGCAGGCCTCCACGGGAAGGAAACACCATATATTTT
CASRPPREGNTIYF
>.|.|TRBV5-5|TRBJ1-4
TGTGCCAGCAGCCACTTTGACCCGGGGACCAACCTTGCAACTAATGAAAAACTGTTTTTT
CASSHFDPGTNLATNEKLFF
>.|TRBD1|TRBV28|TRBJ1-2
TGTGCCAGCAGTTCCCGGGACAGGGGGCGAATTGATGGCTACACCTTC
CASSSRDRGRIDGYTF
>.|TRBD1|TRBV27|TRBJ1-6
TGTGCCAGCAGTTACAGGGGGTACGATTCACCCCTCCACTTT
CASSYRGYDSPLHF
>.|.|TRBV6-6|TRBJ1-4
TGTGCCAGCAGTTACTCGGTAGGCTCCGAAAAACTGTTTTTT
CASSYSVGSEKLFF
>.|.|TRBV28|TRBJ2-6
TGTGCCAGCAGTTTCCCCCCCACTGGGGCCAACGTCCTGACTTTC
CASSFPPTGANVLTF
>.|TRBD1|TRBV7-2|TRBJ2-1
TGTGCCAGCAGCCCAGGGGGCTCCCCCTACAATGAGCAGTTCTTC
CASSPGGSPYNEQFF
>.|TRBD2|TRBV18|TRBJ2-7
TGTGCCAGCTCACCACTCGGGACTAGAGGCTACGAGCAGTACTTC
CASSPLGTRGYEQYF
>.|TRBD2|TRBV6-2/TRBV6-3|TRBJ2-3
TGTGCCAGCAGTTACTTAGCGGGGAACACAGATACGCAGTATTTT
CASSYLAGNTDTQYF
>.|.|TRBV10-3|TRBJ1-1
TGTGCCATCAGTGGAATTTCCGGGAGAATGAACACTGAAGCTTTCTTT
CAISGISGRMNTEAFF
>.|.|TRBV28|TRBJ1-1
TGTGCCAGCAGTTTATTTTGGGAGAACACTGAAGCTTTCTTT
CASSLFWENTEAFF
>.|.|TRBV7-9|TRBJ2-3
TGTGCCAGCAGCTTAGGTCCCCCGCGGGGCGGGACAGATACGCAGTATTTT
CASSLGPPRGGTDTQYF
>.|TRBD2|TRBV6-1|TRBJ2-1
TGTGCCAGCAGTGAATCCGCACCACTAGCGGGAGGGCCTGGCCCATCCTACAATGAGCAGTTCTTC
CASSESAPLAGGPGPSYNEQFF
>.|TRBD2|TRBV29-1|TRBJ2-1
TGCAGCGTTGTGTCTAGCGGGGGGGCCGGAGAGCAGTTCTTC
CSVVSSGGAGEQFF
>once|TRBD2|TRBV4-1|TRBJ2-5
TGCGCCAGCAGCCAAGAGGGTAGCGGGGGGGTCGGGTTAGAGACCCAGTACTTC
CASSQEGSGGVGLETQYF
>few|.|TRBV5-8|TRBJ2-2
TGTGCCAGCAGCTTAGGGACTCTGAACACCGGGGAGCTGTTTTTT
CASSLGTLNTGELFF
>.|.|TRBV4-2|TRBJ1-5
TGTGCCAGCAGCCAAGTGGCGGGTGAGCCCCAGCATTTT
CASSQVAGEPQHF
>.|TRBD1|TRBV28|TRBJ2-5
TGTGCCAGCAGTTTGGACAGGCAAGAGACCCAGTACTTC
CASSLDRQETQYF
>.|.|TRBV19|TRBJ2-5
TGTGCCAGTAGTATAAGGCTCGAACTACAAGAGACCCAGTACTTC
CASSIRLELQETQYF
>.|TRBD1|TRBV30|TRBJ1-2
TGTGCCTGGAGCCCTGGACAGGGGGCGAATGGCTACACCTTC
CAWSPGQGANGYTF
>once|.|TRBV4-1|TRBJ1-2
TGCGCCAGCAGCCAAGAATCCCCAAGGAACTATGGCTACACCTTC
CASSQESPRNYGYTF